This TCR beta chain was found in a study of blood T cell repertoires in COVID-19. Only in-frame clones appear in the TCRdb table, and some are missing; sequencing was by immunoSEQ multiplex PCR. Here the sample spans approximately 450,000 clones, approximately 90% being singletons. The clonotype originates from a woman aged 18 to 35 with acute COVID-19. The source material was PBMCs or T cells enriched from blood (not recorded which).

DNA of the CDR3: TGTGCCAGCAGCCAAGGGACATCTGAAGCTTTCTTT. Translating it yields CASSQGTSEAFF. The gene calls are TRBV3-1 (or the pseudogene TRBV3-2) and TRBJ1-1, with D tentatively TRBD1 (5 bases). Per the germline V gene, CDR1 is LGHDT and CDR2 is YNNKEL (reference sequence). This CDR3 comprises 12 residues. V lost 1 base, J lost 6 bases, and 6 bases lay in between.